These 16 T cell receptor beta chains share one sample of origin, sequenced in a study of blood T cell repertoires in COVID-19. Using immunoSEQ multiplex PCR, the repertoire was profiled, and TCRdb retains in-frame clones only, with some absent. The sample records about 110,000 clones, roughly four fifths being singletons. The material sequenced was peripheral blood. These receptors were taken from a man between 70 and 80 years old with acute or convalescent COVID-19.

V is TRBV30 and J is TRBJ1-5; D call uncertain. Per the germline V gene, CDR1 is GTSNPN and CDR2 is SVGIG (reference sequence). There are 13 residues in the CDR3. V was trimmed by 0 bases and J by 3 bases, leaving 6 bases between them. DNA for the CDR3: TGTGCCTGGAGTGTAAATCACAATCAGCCCCAGCATTTT. Protein sequence: CAWSVNHNQPQHF. Variable domain in full (rest from reference TRBV30 and TRBJ1-5): SQTIHQWPATLVQPVGSPLSLECTVEGTSNPNLYWYRQAAGRGLQLLFYSVGIGQISSEVPQNLSASRPQDRQFILSSKKLLLSDSGFYLCAWSVNHNQPQHFGDGTRLSIL.

The CDR3 DNA follows: TGTGCCAGCAGTGAAATCGGTGGAGGCGGGAATTCACCCCTCCACTTT. Residues: CASSEIGGGGNSPLHF. The rearrangement links TRBV25-1 to TRBJ1-6; no clear D. The germline CDR1 and CDR2 sequences are MGHDK and SYGVNS. There are 16 residues in the CDR3. Deletions cut 2 bases from V and 7 bases from J, with 15 bases between. The full variable domain, rest sourced from reference TRBV25-1 and TRBJ1-6, is EADIYQTPRYLVIGTGKKITLECSQTMGHDKMYWYQQDPGMELHLIHYSYGVNSTEKGDLSSESTVSRIRTEHFPLTLESARPSHTSQYLCASSEIGGGGNSPLHFGNGTRLTVT.

In its sample, this clone was seen a few times. The chain recombines TRBV5-1 with TRBJ2-5; 10 bases match TRBD2. Trimming at V came to 3 bases and at J to 1 base, leaving 18 bases not matched to a gene. The CDR3 totals 20 residues. Germline CDR1 is SGHRS and CDR2 is YFSETQ. The CDR3 DNA reads as TGCGCCAGCAGCTCGTCTAGTTTGGTTTGGACTAGCGGTTTCCAAGAGACCCAGTACTTC. It encodes CASSSSSLVWTSGFQETQYF. The complete variable domain, with remaining parts taken from reference TRBV5-1 and TRBJ2-5, reads KAGVTQTPRYLIKTRGQQVTLSCSPISGHRSVSWYQQTPGQGLQFLFEYFSETQRNKGNFPGRFSGRQFSNSRSEMNVSTLELGDSALYLCASSSSSLVWTSGFQETQYFGPGTRLLVL.

The chain carries TRBV18 and TRBJ1-4; D is unclear. Trimming pared 6 bases from V and 1 base from J, leaving 12 bases between. Germline loops: CDR1 KGHSH, CDR2 LQKENI. This CDR3 contains 15 residues. The CDR3 nucleotides are TGTGCCAGCTCCCCCGACAAGAAAACTAATGAAAAACTGTTTTTT. Translating it yields CASSPDKKTNEKLFF.

V usage is TRBV28 and J usage is TRBJ2-7; no clear D. The germline CDR1 and CDR2 sequences are MDHEN and SYDVKM. This CDR3 comprises 13 residues. Trimming shortened V by 5 bases and J by 3 bases, and 11 bases separated the two germline ends. The CDR3 here is CASSPAHNYEQYF. DNA for the CDR3: TGTGCCAGCAGTCCCGCACATAACTACGAGCAGTACTTC.

Concerning this clone: The sample carries other DNA sequences with the same CDR3. The V and J genes are TRBV5-1 and TRBJ1-4, with 8 bases fitting TRBD1. CDR1 is SGHRS and CDR2 is YFSETQ in the germline V gene. There are 14 residues in the CDR3. The V and J ends lost 0 bases and 6 bases, in that order; junction bases with no gene match: 1. The CDR3 DNA reads as TGCGCCAGCAGCTTGGACAGGGGGGATGAAAAACTGTTTTTT. Residues: CASSLDRGDEKLFF.

This clone occurred a few times. V usage is TRBV18 and J usage is TRBJ1-1; no clear D. This CDR3 has 13 residues. CDR1 and CDR2 from the germline V gene are KGHSH and LQKENI. With 3 bases removed from V and 5 bases from J, the gap between germline ends came to 10 bases. The CDR3 nucleotides are TGTGCCAGCTCACCCCCCGTCGGTACTGAAGCTTTCTTT. It codes for CASSPPVGTEAFF.

The V and J genes are TRBV3-1 (or the pseudogene TRBV3-2) and TRBJ2-5; D call uncertain. Germline CDR1 LGHDT, CDR2 YNNKEL (reference sequence). The CDR3 sequence is 17 residues long. V was pared by 2 bases and J by 1 base, with 17 bases between. The CDR3 here is CASSQSTGVPTQETQYF. In DNA, the CDR3 is TGTGCCAGCAGCCAAAGTACCGGAGTCCCAACCCAAGAGACCCAGTACTTC.

This clone was found once. The rearrangement uses TRBV15 and TRBJ2-7; the match to TRBD1 covers 8 bases. The CDR3 has 15 residues. Germline CDR1 and CDR2: LNHNV and YYDKDF (reference sequence). The ends lost 3 bases at V and 5 bases at J; junction bases unmatched: 9. The CDR3, as DNA: TGTGCCACCAGCAGGGGTCCGGGACAGGAGAACGAGCAGTACTTC. It encodes CATSRGPGQENEQYF.

This chain links TRBV7-9 with TRBJ1-4; TRBD1 matches 8 bases. CDR1 and CDR2 (germline): SEHNR, FQNEAQ (reference sequence). The CDR3 is 13 amino acids. Trimming took 8 bases from V and 5 from J; bases not matched to a gene: 4. The CDR3 is CASHRGSNEKLFF. The CDR3 nucleotides are TGTGCCAGCCACAGGGGGTCCAATGAAAAACTGTTTTTT.

The V call is TRBV21-1, the J call TRBJ2-7; the D segment call TRBD2 is taken from the table without a DNA check. TRBV21-1 is noted as a pseudogene. The CDR3 sequence is 12 residues long. The CDR3 loop reads CANSAARYEQYF. The CDR3 DNA is TGTGCCAACTCGGCGGCGCGCTACGAGCAGTACTTC.

The chain carries TRBV29-1 and TRBJ1-5; 7 bases map to TRBD1. V lost 6 bases to trimming and J lost 5 bases; unmatched junction nucleotides: 16. This CDR3 is built from 16 residues. Germline assignment: CDR1 SQVTM and CDR2 ANQGSEA. As DNA, the CDR3 is TGCAGCGTAGTAGTCAGGGGCAGGGGGGACCATCAGCCCCAGCATTTT. Translated: CSVVVRGRGDHQPQHF.

This clone was found once. This sequence joins TRBV10-1 and TRBJ2-3; D is possibly TRBD2 (6 bases). The CDR3 extends over 14 amino acids. Germline V CDR1 and CDR2: WNHNN, SYGVQD (reference sequence). V shed 10 bases and J shed 6 bases, with 20 bases lying between them. CDR3 nucleotide sequence: TGCGCCACTAGGAGGGACCTCCGTGAGGATACGCAGTATTTT. Translated: CATRRDLREDTQYF.

V and J are TRBV28 and TRBJ1-1, with 7 bases that match TRBD1. The CDR3 length is 14 residues. J was trimmed by 0 bases and V by 7 bases; bases with no gene match: 5. Germline lookup yields CDR1 MDHEN and CDR2 SYDVKM. CDR3 nucleotides: TGTGCCAGCACCCTGGGACAGATGAACACTGAAGCTTTCTTT. Amino acids: CASTLGQMNTEAFF.

The chain carries TRBV18 and TRBJ2-3; perhaps TRBD2 as D (5 bases). Trimming removed 3 bases from V and 1 base from J, with 14 bases in between. Germline V gene lookup returns CDR1 KGHSH and CDR2 LQKENI. This CDR3 comprises 16 residues. CDR3 coding DNA: TGTGCCAGCTCACCCGTCAGCGGATCACGCACAGATACGCAGTATTTT. This sequence encodes CASSPVSGSRTDTQYF.

The V and J genes are TRBV24-1 and TRBJ2-1; D is ambiguous. The germline CDR1 and CDR2 sequences are KGHDR and SFDVKD. The V end lost 5 bases, the J end lost 2 bases, and 12 bases lay between the germline ends. This CDR3 contains 15 residues. CDR3 region: CATSVPDTAYNEQFF. In DNA, the CDR3 is TGTGCCACCAGTGTTCCCGACACGGCCTACAATGAGCAGTTCTTC.